The 20 T cell receptor beta chains given below trace back to one sample, sequenced in a study of T cells in Graves' hyperthyroidism and ophthalmopathy. TCR beta CDR3 regions were amplified from RNA. The TCR CDR3 was amplified in a first-round RT-PCR using the HTBI primer set. TCRdb itself ran the multiplex PCR reads through MiXCR, one entry per CDR3 protein. The sample gives approximately 600,000 distinct CDR3 sequences, about 14% of which show up once; roughly 6.2% is in the top ten. Sequencing was carried out using blood. Receptors were obtained from a young woman with Graves' hyperthyroidism that later progressed to Graves' ophthalmopathy.

This clonotype was seen many times. The V call is TRBV19, the J call TRBJ2-3; 10 bases line up with TRBD1. Per the germline V gene, CDR1 is LNHDA and CDR2 is SQIVND (reference sequence). V shed 4 bases and J 0 bases; nucleotides not matched to a gene: 10. There are 18 residues in the CDR3. The CDR3 is CASSTRDRGPASTDTQYF. CDR3 coding DNA: TGTGCCAGTAGTACCCGGGACAGGGGTCCCGCGAGCACAGATACGCAGTATTTT.

This clonotype was seen only a few times. The V call is TRBV27, the J call TRBJ2-7, with D maybe TRBD2 (5 bases). Trimming cost V 7 bases and J 2 bases, with 18 bases left between them. The length of the CDR3 is 15 residues. Germline V gene lookup returns CDR1 MNHEY and CDR2 SMNVEV (reference sequence). The CDR3 spells CASKRGSGPPYEQYF. CDR3 DNA sequence: TGTGCCAGCAAACGCGGGTCCGGACCGCCCTACGAGCAGTACTTC.

This clonotype showed up many times. The CDR3 loop is CSARDGSGGETQYF. For the CDR3, the DNA is TGCAGTGCTAGAGATGGCAGCGGTGGAGAGACCCAGTACTTC. The chain uses TRBV20-1 and TRBJ2-5, with D perhaps matching TRBD2 (5 bases). Germline-derived CDR1 and CDR2 are DFQATT and SNEGSKA (reference sequence). The V end was cut by 0 bases, the J end by 4 bases, with 12 bases between. This CDR3 region has 14 residues.

This clonotype was recorded many times. V gene TRBV29-1 combines with J gene TRBJ2-2; either TRBD1 or TRBD2 may supply D (5 bases each). This CDR3 is built from 14 residues. The V gene's germline CDR1 is SQVTM and CDR2 ANQGSEA. The germline V and J ends were trimmed by 6 bases and 4 bases, with 15 bases remaining between them. CDR3 in DNA: TGCAGCGTCCCGGGACGATCTTCCACCGGGGAGCTGTTTTTT. Translation gives CSVPGRSSTGELFF.

The chain has TRBV19 and TRBJ2-1; 7 nucleotides align to TRBD2. This CDR3 has 16 amino acids. Germline V gene sequence: CDR1 LNHDA, CDR2 SQIVND (reference sequence). The trim removed 7 bases at V and 4 bases at J, leaving 13 bases unmatched. The CDR3 loop reads CASKAGFGVEYNEQFF. DNA of the CDR3: TGTGCCAGTAAAGCGGGGTTTGGGGTCGAGTACAATGAGCAGTTCTTC.

The chain uses TRBV6-5 and TRBJ2-5, with D hard to call. V lost 1 base, J lost 0 bases, and 6 bases lay in between. The germline gives CDR1 MNHEY, CDR2 SVGAGI. This CDR3 has 14 residues. The CDR3 DNA follows: TGTGCCAGCAGTTACTTTGTGAACCAAGAGACCCAGTACTTC. Amino acids: CASSYFVNQETQYF.

In its sample, this clonotype was seen many times. V usage is TRBV3-1 and J usage is TRBJ1-2, with D possibly TRBD1 on 6 matching bases. The germline V gene encodes CDR1 LGHDT and CDR2 YNNKEL (reference sequence). This CDR3 has 13 residues. V was shortened by 0 bases and J by 5 bases, with 7 bases between the two germline ends. CDR3 DNA: TGTGCCAGCAGCCAAGAAGGGGGTTATGGCTACACCTTC. This codes for CASSQEGGYGYTF.

The chain couples TRBV7-8 to TRBJ2-7; TRBD2 might be the D (5 bases). The V end lost 4 bases, the J end lost 3 bases, and 16 bases lay between the germline ends. This CDR3 contains 15 residues. From germline, CDR1 is SGHVS and CDR2 FQNEAQ. The DNA of the CDR3 is TGTGCCAGCAGCTCCCCTTCCGGGGTTGGCTACGAGCAGTACTTC. Encoded protein: CASSSPSGVGYEQYF.

This clonotype was recorded many times. The CDR3 is CSVEGGGETQYF. The CDR3 coding sequence is TGCAGCGTTGAAGGGGGAGGGGAGACCCAGTACTTC. V gene TRBV29-1 combines with J gene TRBJ2-5, with 7 nucleotides matching TRBD2. CDR3 size: 12 residues. The germline gives CDR1 SQVTM, CDR2 ANQGSEA. Trimming took 1 base from V and 5 from J; bases not matched to a gene: 1.

This clonotype is a singleton in its sample. The gene calls are TRBV6-2 or TRBV6-3 and TRBJ1-1; tentative D call: TRBD1 (6 bases). Germline V gives CDR1 MNHEY, CDR2 SVGEGT. The CDR3 contains 16 residues. Trimming took 6 bases from V and 4 from J, leaving 21 bases between them. The CDR3 coding sequence is TGTGCCAGCAGCCCGGGGAGGGGGGCAATTAGCACTGAAGCTTTCTTT. Protein product: CASSPGRGAISTEAFF.

The CDR3 sequence: CASSLEQPNEKLFF. Here the CDR3 DNA reads TGTGCCAGCAGCTTAGAACAGCCTAATGAAAAACTGTTTTTT. This chain connects TRBV7-9 to TRBJ1-4; no firm D call. This CDR3 has 14 residues. V was shortened by 1 base and J by 3 bases, with 6 bases between the two germline ends. CDR1 is SEHNR, CDR2 FQNEAQ, per germline (reference sequence).

This clonotype was found many times. This sequence joins TRBV3-1 and TRBJ2-2; no reliable D call. Germline CDR1 is LGHDT and CDR2 is YNNKEL (reference sequence). CDR3 length equals 15 residues. V shed 1 base and J shed 1 base, with 7 bases lying between them. The CDR3 sequence is CASSQVVLNTGELFF. The CDR3 region has the DNA TGTGCCAGCAGCCAAGTCGTCTTGAACACCGGGGAGCTGTTTTTT.

In its sample, this clonotype was seen many times. The chain is built from TRBV7-9 and TRBJ2-3, with D tentatively TRBD1 or TRBD2 (5 bases each). V shed 1 base and J shed 3 bases, with 11 bases lying between them. There are 15 residues in the CDR3. Germline CDR1 is SEHNR and CDR2 is FQNEAQ (reference sequence). CDR3 in DNA: TGTGCCAGCAGCTTAGACGTGGGGGTGACAGATACGCAGTATTTT. Its protein is CASSLDVGVTDTQYF.

This clonotype came up many times. The chain employs TRBV29-1 and TRBJ1-2; 9 positions match TRBD1. The CDR3 spans 16 residues. Germline V gene data show CDR1 as SQVTM and CDR2 as ANQGSEA. J was trimmed by 3 bases and V by 3 bases; bases with no gene match: 11. The CDR3 region is CSVERLGTGLDYGYTF. The CDR3 nucleotides read TGCAGCGTTGAGAGGTTGGGGACAGGGTTGGACTATGGCTACACCTTC.

This clonotype was seen a handful of times. The chain combines TRBV20-1 with TRBJ2-2; tentatively, D is TRBD2 (6 bases). V gave up 6 bases and J gave up 1 base, with 9 bases separating them. Germline V gene lookup returns CDR1 DFQATT and CDR2 SNEGSKA (reference sequence). This CDR3 is 13 amino acids long. The CDR3 protein is CSAPGVNTGELFF. In nucleotides, the CDR3 is TGCAGTGCCCCGGGAGTGAACACCGGGGAGCTGTTTTTT.

This clonotype was observed at least ten times. This chain links TRBV24-1 with TRBJ2-3; 8 positions match TRBD1. Trimming at V came to 4 bases and at J to 5 bases, leaving 10 bases not matched to a gene. The CDR3 is made up of 16 amino acids. CDR1 is KGHDR and CDR2 is SFDVKD in the germline V gene. The DNA of the CDR3 is TGTGCCACCAGTGAAATCAGGGGGCCACGCGGAGATACGCAGTATTTT. This codes for CATSEIRGPRGDTQYF.

Ten or more counts support this clonotype. V is TRBV12-3 or TRBV12-4 and J is TRBJ1-1; D is unresolved. The CDR3 runs 12 residues. Deletions cut 0 bases from V and 7 bases from J, with 6 bases between. CDR3 coding DNA: TGTGCCAGCAGTTTAGCGGACGTTGAAGCTTTCTTT. This codes for CASSLADVEAFF.

The sample holds many counts of this clonotype. The chain has TRBV27 and TRBJ2-1; weak D call: TRBD2 (6 bases). With 2 bases removed from V and 9 bases from J, the gap between germline ends came to 17 bases. CDR3 length: 15 amino acids. Germline V gene data show CDR1 as MNHEY and CDR2 as SMNVEV (reference sequence). This chain's CDR3 is CASSLGDSRVGEQFF. CDR3 DNA: TGTGCCAGCAGTTTAGGGGACTCCCGGGTTGGTGAGCAGTTCTTC.

The chain has TRBV20-1 and TRBJ2-2; either TRBD1 or TRBD2 may supply D (6 bases each). The germline V and J ends were trimmed by 6 bases and 5 bases, with 16 bases remaining between them. The length of the CDR3 is 14 residues. Germline lookup yields CDR1 DFQATT and CDR2 SNEGSKA (reference sequence). The CDR3 DNA sequence: TGCAGTGCCACTAGGGGGGACGGAACCGGGGAGCTGTTTTTT. This translates into CSATRGDGTGELFF.

In its sample, this clonotype was seen once. Possible read error: a much larger clone is one base away. The chain couples TRBV2 to TRBJ2-1, with 7 bases fitting TRBD2. CDR1 and CDR2 from the germline V gene are SNHLY and FYNNEI. With 6 bases clipped from V and 8 bases from J, the junction kept 13 bases outside the gene matches. This CDR3 comprises 15 residues. This chain's CDR3 is CASSQREGLGDEQFF. DNA of the CDR3: TGTGCCAGCAGCCAAAGGGAGGGCCTAGGGGATGAGCAGTTCTTC.